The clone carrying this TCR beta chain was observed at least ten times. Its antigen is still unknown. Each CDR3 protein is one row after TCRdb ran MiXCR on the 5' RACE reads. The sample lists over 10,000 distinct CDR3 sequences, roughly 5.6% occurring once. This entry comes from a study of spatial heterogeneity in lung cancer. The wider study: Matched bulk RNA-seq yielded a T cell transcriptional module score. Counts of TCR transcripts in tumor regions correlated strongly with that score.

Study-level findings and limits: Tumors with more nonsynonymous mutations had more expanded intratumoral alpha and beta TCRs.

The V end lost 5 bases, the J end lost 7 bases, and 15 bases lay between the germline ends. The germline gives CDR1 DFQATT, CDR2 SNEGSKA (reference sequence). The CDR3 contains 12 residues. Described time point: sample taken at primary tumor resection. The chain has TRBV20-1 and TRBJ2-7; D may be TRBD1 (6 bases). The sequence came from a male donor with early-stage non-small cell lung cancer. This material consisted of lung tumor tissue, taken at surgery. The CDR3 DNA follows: TGCAGTGCTTTTCGGACAGCATCGGAGCAGTACTTC. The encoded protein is CSAFRTASEQYF.